Following are 4 T cell receptor beta chains from one sample sequenced in a study of identical twins. TCRdb called the 5' RACE reads again in MiXCR, with one record for every CDR3 protein. The top ten hold around 14% of the sample, which has roughly 720,000 distinct CDR3 sequences, 15% to 20% seen once. The same data also went into a second study, on T cells expressing NK-cell markers.

The sequencing sample was made of PBMCs. The receptors stem from a woman younger than 30 in good health.

The genes are TRBV20-1 and TRBJ2-3, with D perhaps matching TRBD1 or TRBD2 (5 bases each). V was trimmed by 3 bases and J by 2 bases, leaving 15 bases between them. Germline V gene sequence: CDR1 DFQATT, CDR2 SNEGSKA (reference sequence). The CDR3 contains 15 residues. CDR3: CSASRGVEDTDTQYF. CDR3 bases: TGCAGTGCTAGTAGAGGGGTGGAGGACACAGATACGCAGTATTTT.

The chain is built from TRBV5-6 and TRBJ1-2; the D gene is possibly TRBD1 (5 bases). Trimming left V 5 bases short and J 8 bases short, with 13 bases between. The germline V gene encodes CDR1 SGHDT and CDR2 YYEEEE. The CDR3 runs to 12 residues. This CDR3 is CASSFDSEGYTF. The CDR3 coding sequence is TGTGCCAGCAGTTTCGACAGCGAAGGCTACACCTTC.

This clonotype appeared a few times. The V call is TRBV12-3 or TRBV12-4, the J call TRBJ1-2; tentatively, D is TRBD1 (6 bases). The CDR3 runs to 13 residues. Between the trimmed V and J ends, which lost 4 bases and 8 bases, there was a span of 14 bases. This chain's CDR3 is CASSWDKLIGYTF. The CDR3 region has the DNA TGTGCCAGCAGTTGGGACAAGTTAATCGGCTACACCTTC.

V and J are TRBV4-2 and TRBJ2-5; 7 bases are shared with TRBD2. Per germline, CDR1 LGHNA and CDR2 YNFKEQ. There are 15 residues in the CDR3. Germline trimming cut 0 bases from V and 4 bases from J; bases unmatched to any gene: 5. In nucleotides, the CDR3 is TGTGCCAGCAGCCAAGAGAGGACTAGAGGAGAGACCCAGTACTTC. Its translation is CASSQERTRGETQYF.